One and the same sample provided the 24 T cell receptor beta chains below, sequenced in a study of T-cell reconstitution after alpha-beta-depleted transplantation in children. Unique molecular identifiers were incorporated into the prepared TCRbeta library. TCRdb reanalysed the PCR reads using MiXCR and keeps one entry per CDR3 protein. The profile shows 200,000 to 300,000 distinct CDR3 sequences, 24% of them singletons. Sequences were derived from PBMCs, mostly from graft donor cells, sampled 360 days after TCRalphabeta/CD19-depleted stem cell transplant. The receptors derive from a female patient aged 2-10 years who had a stem cell transplant for congenital amegakaryocytic thrombocytopenia, so the T cells may come from the graft donor.

The chain has TRBV6-1 and TRBJ1-4; tentative D call: TRBD1 (6 bases). V dropped 5 bases and J dropped 7 bases, with 14 bases sitting between them. This CDR3 has 14 residues. Germline values: CDR1 MNHNS, CDR2 SASEGT. CDR3 loop: CASSQGRWSEKLFF. DNA of the CDR3: TGTGCCAGCAGTCAGGGGCGTTGGAGTGAAAAACTGTTTTTT.

This clonotype was found a few times. The chain links TRBV5-5 to TRBJ1-3; 8 nucleotides match TRBD1. Unmatched junction bases numbered 5, after V lost 4 bases and J lost 2 bases. The germline V gene encodes CDR1 SGHKS and CDR2 YYEKEE (reference sequence). This CDR3 is 15 amino acids long. In nucleotides, the CDR3 is TGTGCCAGCAGCCCAGGACAGGGCCCTGGAAACACCATATATTTT. It specifies CASSPGQGPGNTIYF.

The chain carries TRBV20-1 and TRBJ1-6; tentative D call: TRBD1 (6 bases). Germline V CDR1 and CDR2: DFQATT, SNEGSKA (reference sequence). The CDR3 runs 17 residues. V shed 2 bases and J shed 6 bases, with 20 bases lying between them. The CDR3 DNA follows: TGCAGTGCTAGATTGGGGGGCTTGGTGGCTTTTAATTCACCCCTCCACTTT. Protein product: CSARLGGLVAFNSPLHF.

This chain joins TRBV25-1 and TRBJ2-1; 10 bases map to TRBD2. Germline CDR1 is MGHDK and CDR2 is SYGVNS. The CDR3 spans 14 residues. Trimming cost V 4 bases and J 6 bases; bases outside gene matches: 3. The CDR3, as DNA: TGTGCCAGCAGTGTAAGCGGGAGGGTCAATGAGCAGTTCTTC. This sequence encodes CASSVSGRVNEQFF.

This clonotype appeared a few times. The chain couples TRBV6-1 to TRBJ1-5; no reliable D call. This CDR3 is 16 amino acids long. Germline CDR1 is MNHNS and CDR2 is SASEGT. V was clipped by 5 bases and J by 0 bases, with 14 bases between them. The CDR3 region has the DNA TGTGCCAGCAGTCCCCCAGGAGGGTTTAGCAATCAGCCCCAGCATTTT. Translating it yields CASSPPGGFSNQPQHF.

This clonotype has just a few counts. The chain uses TRBV7-9 and TRBJ1-1; no reliable D call. The V and J ends lost 1 base and 0 bases respectively, with 9 bases between them. This CDR3 region has 15 residues. Germline V gene sequence: CDR1 SEHNR, CDR2 FQNEAQ (reference sequence). The CDR3 sequence: CASSLEDGMNTEAFF. In nucleotides, the CDR3 is TGTGCCAGCAGCTTAGAGGACGGCATGAACACTGAAGCTTTCTTT.

This chain uses TRBV20-1 with TRBJ2-3, with 7 nucleotides matching TRBD2. Trimming cost V 5 bases and J 12 bases; bases outside gene matches: 8. CDR1 DFQATT and CDR2 SNEGSKA come from the germline V gene (reference sequence). This CDR3 spans 11 amino acids. DNA for the CDR3: TGCAGTGCTCCACCCCCGGGGGGACAGTATTTT. Its translation is CSAPPPGGQYF.

V gene TRBV6-5 combines with J gene TRBJ2-7, with D possibly being TRBD1 or TRBD2 (5 bases each). Germline values: CDR1 MNHEY, CDR2 SVGAGI. This CDR3 region has 15 residues. V lost 2 bases and J lost 0, with 11 bases in between. The DNA for the CDR3 is TGTGCCAGCAGTTACCGAGGGGCGGACTCCTACGAGCAGTACTTC. The encoded protein is CASSYRGADSYEQYF.

This clonotype was seen once. A much larger clone differs from this one at a single base, so this may be a read error. This chain uses TRBV20-1 with TRBJ2-3; perhaps TRBD2 as D (6 bases). The V gene lost 4 bases and the J gene lost 5 bases, with 22 bases spanning the gap. The CDR3 runs 16 residues. The germline CDR1 and CDR2 sequences are DFQATT and SNEGSKA (reference sequence). CDR3 sequence reads: CSANRLEHARVDTQYF. The CDR3 DNA is TGCAGTGCTAATCGACTAGAACATGCACGGGTAGATACGCAGTATTTT.

The chain joins TRBV6-5 to TRBJ2-7; no clear D. CDR3 length: 14 amino acids. In germline, CDR1 is MNHEY, CDR2 SVGAGI. V gave up 7 bases and J gave up 1 base, with 14 bases separating them. The CDR3 loop reads CASIPQDGSYEQYF. CDR3 bases: TGTGCCAGCATTCCTCAGGACGGATCCTACGAGCAGTACTTC.

This chain links TRBV19 with TRBJ2-1; D remains unclear. CDR1 is LNHDA and CDR2 is SQIVND in the germline V gene (reference sequence). The V gene lost 4 bases and the J gene lost 11 bases, with 15 bases spanning the gap. The CDR3 runs 13 residues. In DNA, the CDR3 is TGTGCCAGTAGTAGCGAGAAGTGGGAAAAGCAGTTCTTC. Translation: CASSSEKWEKQFF.

The chain is built from TRBV7-7 and TRBJ2-3, with a tentative D call TRBD2 (5 bases). The V end was cut by 2 bases, the J end by 6 bases, with 15 bases between. This CDR3 region has 15 residues. The germline gives CDR1 SSHAT, CDR2 FNYEAQ (reference sequence). The CDR3 nucleotides read TGTGCCAGCAGCTTAAGTATCGGGGTCGGTGATACGCAGTATTTT. Its protein product is CASSLSIGVGDTQYF.

This clonotype was detected only a few times. CDR3 coding DNA: TGTGCCAGCAGCCCCAGGACAGGGGAGGGTGAAAAACTGTTTTTT. Protein product: CASSPRTGEGEKLFF. J is TRBJ1-4 and V is TRBV9, with 9 bases identical to TRBD1. There are 15 residues in the CDR3. Per the germline V gene, CDR1 is SGDLS and CDR2 is YYNGEE. The ends lost 4 bases at V and 7 bases at J; junction bases unmatched: 8.

This clonotype showed up many times. This chain links TRBV29-1 with TRBJ2-1; 9 positions agree with TRBD2. The length of the CDR3 is 12 residues. V shed 4 bases, J shed 11 bases, and the junction held 6 bases outside the gene matches. Germline V lookup: CDR1 SQVTM, CDR2 ANQGSEA. The CDR3 loop reads CSVGVSGSQQFF. The CDR3 bases are TGCAGCGTTGGAGTTAGCGGGAGTCAGCAGTTCTTC.

The rearrangement uses TRBV12-3 or TRBV12-4 and TRBJ2-5; D is perhaps TRBD1 or TRBD2 (5 bases each). The germline V and J ends were trimmed by 5 bases and 5 bases, with 15 bases remaining between them. The CDR3 is 14 amino acids. The CDR3 sequence: CASSHRDQRETQYF. The CDR3 nucleotides read TGTGCCAGCAGTCACCGGGACCAACGTGAGACCCAGTACTTC.

The chain is built from TRBV15 and TRBJ2-3; D is possibly TRBD1 (6 bases). This CDR3 comprises 15 residues. CDR1 and CDR2 from the germline V gene are LNHNV and YYDKDF (reference sequence). Trimming took 0 bases from V and 4 from J, leaving 11 bases between them. CDR3 DNA sequence: TGTGCCACCAGCAGAGAAAGGGGGAGCTCAGATACGCAGTATTTT. This encodes CATSRERGSSDTQYF.

The rearrangement links TRBV7-2 to TRBJ2-7; D remains ambiguous. The CDR3 runs to 13 residues. Germline assignment: CDR1 SGHTA and CDR2 FQGNSA. The germline V and J ends were trimmed by 1 base and 3 bases, with 7 bases remaining between them. In DNA, the CDR3 is TGTGCCAGCAGCTTAGGGCCAGACTACGAGCAGTACTTC. It codes for CASSLGPDYEQYF. The full variable domain, rest sourced from reference TRBV7-2 and TRBJ2-7, is GAGVSQSPSNKVTEKGKDVELRCDPISGHTALYWYRQSLGQGLEFLIYFQGNSAPDKSGLPSDRFSAERTGGSVSTLTIQRTQQEDSAVYLCASSLGPDYEQYFGPGTRLTVT.

The rearrangement uses TRBV28 and TRBJ2-4; D not certain. This CDR3 region has 15 residues. In germline, CDR1 is MDHEN, CDR2 SYDVKM. Trimming took 6 bases from V and 3 from J, leaving 15 bases between them. DNA for the CDR3: TGTGCCAGCAGGGAAGGGTGGTCCGGCAAAAACATTCAGTACTTC. It yields the protein CASREGWSGKNIQYF.

The rearrangement joins TRBV5-1 to TRBJ2-5; no clear D gene. Trimming took 6 bases from V and 2 from J, leaving 14 bases between them. The CDR3 spans 14 residues. CDR1 and CDR2 from the germline V gene are SGHRS and YFSETQ. Here the CDR3 DNA reads TGCGCCAGCACCGGGTGGGTAAGGCAAGAGACCCAGTACTTC. This sequence encodes CASTGWVRQETQYF. Looking up the rest from reference TRBV5-1 and TRBJ2-5 gives the full variable domain: KAGVTQTPRYLIKTRGQQVTLSCSPISGHRSVSWYQQTPGQGLQFLFEYFSETQRNKGNFPGRFSGRQFSNSRSEMNVSTLELGDSALYLCASTGWVRQETQYFGPGTRLLVL.

This clonotype has a handful of counts. V usage is TRBV7-9 and J usage is TRBJ2-4; TRBD2 matches 9 bases. This CDR3 comprises 15 residues. Germline V gives CDR1 SEHNR, CDR2 FQNEAQ (reference sequence). Trimming removed 5 bases from V and 8 bases from J; junction bases left unmatched: 10. In DNA form, the CDR3 reads TGTGCCAGCAGCCCAGGGGGGCTAGCGGGACACATTCAGTACTTC. Translating it yields CASSPGGLAGHIQYF. Variable domain in full (rest from reference TRBV7-9 and TRBJ2-4): DTGVSQNPRHKITKRGQNVTFRCDPISEHNRLYWYRQTLGQGPEFLTYFQNEAQLEKSRLLSDRFSAERPKGSFSTLEIQRTEQGDSAMYLCASSPGGLAGHIQYFGAGTRLSVL.

On this clonotype itself: One junction end disagrees with the germline gene, perhaps due to a read error. This chain joins TRBV27 and TRBJ1-1; no reliable D call. The length of the CDR3 is 13 residues. From germline, CDR1 is MNHEY and CDR2 SMNVEV (reference sequence). CDR3 protein: CVSSRGRNTEAFF. The DNA of the CDR3 is TGTGTCAGCAGCCGCGGGAGGAACACTGAAGCTTTCTTT.

V and J are TRBV4-1 and TRBJ2-1, with D perhaps matching TRBD2 (5 bases). This CDR3 contains 17 residues. Germline CDR1 reads MGHRA; CDR2 reads YSYEKL. Trimming stripped 0 bases from V and 2 bases from J, with 14 bases between. This chain's CDR3 is CASSQDRSTRAYNEQFF. For the CDR3, the DNA is TGCGCCAGCAGCCAAGATCGCTCAACGAGGGCCTACAATGAGCAGTTCTTC.

The chain joins TRBV19 to TRBJ1-5, with no clear D. This CDR3 spans 14 amino acids. Germline V gene data show CDR1 as LNHDA and CDR2 as SQIVND (reference sequence). V dropped 8 bases and J dropped 1 base, with 12 bases sitting between them. This chain's CDR3 is CASSHDGSNQPQHF. CDR3 sequence (DNA): TGTGCCAGTTCCCACGACGGGAGCAATCAGCCCCAGCATTTT. Full variable domain (rest looked up from reference TRBV19 and TRBJ1-5): DGGITQSPKYLFRKEGQNVTLSCEQNLNHDAMYWYRQDPGQGLRLIYYSQIVNDFQKGDIAEGYSVSREKKESFPLTVTSAQKNPTAFYLCASSHDGSNQPQHFGDGTRLSIL.

The chain is built from TRBV5-5 and TRBJ2-5, with TRBD2 matching over 16 bases. The CDR3 is 17 amino acids. The J segment lost 4 bases and the V segment lost 4 bases, leaving 7 bases of the junction unmatched. From germline, CDR1 is SGHKS and CDR2 YYEKEE (reference sequence). The CDR3 reads CASSRGLAGGQGETQYF. The DNA for the CDR3 is TGTGCCAGCAGCCGGGGACTAGCGGGAGGGCAGGGAGAGACCCAGTACTTC.